This T cell receptor (beta chain) derives from a study of OX40 agonist ivuxolimab in advanced cancers. Overall study: Earlier anti-PD-1, anti-PD-L1 or anti-CTLA-4 therapy was permitted; around 40% had received some. Three patients, one with hepatocellular carcinoma and two with cutaneous melanoma, responded partially. Study conclusions and caveats: CD8+ T cells averaged more expanded clones than CD4+. Partly responding patients at 0.1-3.0 mg/kg showed some of the smallest clonal expansion.

Regarding this clone: The target antigen is unknown.

Sequenced by immunoSEQ multiplex PCR; TCRdb stores in-frame clones only, minus some. The sample lists about 77,000 clones; around 90% were seen once. This sequence was found in an adult with an advanced solid tumor such as melanoma, head and neck, liver or kidney cancer. This specimen consisted of CD4+ or CD8+ T cells sorted from blood, obtained in a trial of the OX40 agonist ivuxolimab.

The CDR3 loop is CASSLSGANVLTF. CDR3 bases: TGCGCCAGCAGCTTGAGCGGGGCCAACGTCCTGACTTTC. The chain uses TRBV5-1 and TRBJ2-6; D unresolved. Germline CDR1 reads SGHRS; CDR2 reads YFSETQ. The CDR3 length is 13 residues. V lost 1 base and J lost 4, with 3 bases in between. The variable domain in full, completed from reference TRBV5-1 and TRBJ2-6, reads KAGVTQTPRYLIKTRGQQVTLSCSPISGHRSVSWYQQTPGQGLQFLFEYFSETQRNKGNFPGRFSGRQFSNSRSEMNVSTLELGDSALYLCASSLSGANVLTFGAGSRLTVL.